These 2 T cell receptor beta chains originate from one sample sequenced in a study of blood T cell repertoires in COVID-19. Method: immunoSEQ multiplex PCR; TCRdb's copy keeps in-frame clones and lacks some. The sample consists of approximately 60,000 clones, roughly 92% of them appearing once. Sequences were obtained from peripheral blood. The receptors here all came from a man in his 70s with active COVID-19.

The chain has TRBV10-3 and TRBJ2-3; 10 bases match TRBD1. The CDR3 consists of 14 residues. The trim removed 6 bases at V and 4 bases at J, leaving 4 bases unmatched. Per the germline V gene, CDR1 is ENHRY and CDR2 is SYGVKD. The CDR3 sequence is CAIRRDRGADTQYF. The DNA of the CDR3 is TGTGCCATCAGGCGGGACAGGGGAGCAGATACGCAGTATTTT.

The rearrangement joins TRBV28 to TRBJ1-4, with D uncertain. The V gene lost 3 bases and the J gene lost 3 bases, with 11 bases spanning the gap. The germline CDR1 and CDR2 sequences are MDHEN and SYDVKM. This CDR3 region has 15 residues. The CDR3 spells CASSFVFGANEKLFF. In DNA form, the CDR3 reads TGTGCCAGCAGTTTTGTCTTCGGGGCTAATGAAAAACTGTTTTTT.